The 5 T cell receptor beta chains below come from one sample, sequenced in a study of blood T cell repertoires in COVID-19. Data came from immunoSEQ multiplex PCR; TCRdb stores just in-frame clones and leaves some out. The sample lists approximately 210,000 clones, around four fifths occurring once. Sequencing was done on a sample of peripheral blood. The receptors were gathered from a man aged 25 to 45 with active or convalescent COVID-19.

The CDR3 nucleotides read TGTGCCAGCAGTAACAACAGAGCCACTGAAGCTTTCTTT. Translating it yields CASSNNRATEAFF. The rearrangement uses TRBV28 and TRBJ1-1, with D uncertain. V lost 5 bases and J 4 bases, leaving 11 bases between the germline ends. Per germline, CDR1 MDHEN and CDR2 SYDVKM. CDR3 size: 13 residues.

The chain employs TRBV4-1 and TRBJ2-2; perhaps TRBD1 as D (6 bases). V was shortened by 1 base and J by 6 bases, with 12 bases between the two germline ends. Germline lookup yields CDR1 MGHRA and CDR2 YSYEKL. The CDR3 consists of 15 residues. The CDR3 nucleotides are TGCGCCAGCAGCCAAGTTAGGGCAGGGGCCGGGGAGCTGTTTTTT. As protein: CASSQVRAGAGELFF.

This chain connects TRBV29-1 to TRBJ2-5; TRBD2 matches 13 bases. The CDR3 runs 14 residues. V trimming: 7 bases; J trimming: 5 bases; junction bases outside the gene matches: 7. Germline V gives CDR1 SQVTM, CDR2 ANQGSEA. CDR3 coding DNA: TGCAGCGCCCGACTAGCGGGGGGCTGGGAGACCCAGTACTTC. This gives the protein CSARLAGGWETQYF.

The chain carries TRBV6-5 and TRBJ2-5; TRBD2 aligns across 7 bases. CDR1 is MNHEY, CDR2 SVGAGI, per germline. The CDR3 is 13 amino acids. The junction had 4 bases not matched to a gene; V was cut back by 9 bases and J by 0 bases. The CDR3 sequence: CASGGGHQETQYF. The CDR3 nucleotides read TGTGCCAGTGGGGGGGGTCACCAAGAGACCCAGTACTTC.

This clone was seen a single time. J is TRBJ2-7 and V is TRBV5-1, with 8 bases matching TRBD1. This CDR3 comprises 15 residues. V lost 0 bases, J lost 6 bases, and 8 bases stayed unmatched. The V gene's germline CDR1 is SGHRS and CDR2 YFSETQ. CDR3 coding DNA: TGCGCCAGCAGCTTGGAGGACAGGGAGGTAGGCGAGCAGTACTTC. It is translated as CASSLEDREVGEQYF.